These 22 T cell receptor beta chains originate from one sample sequenced in a study of Siglec-9 on CD8 T cells in melanoma. Sequenced by immunoSEQ multiplex PCR; TCRdb stores in-frame clones only, minus some. The sample has tens of thousands of clones, 80% seen once. Material: Siglec-9- CD8+ T cells sorted from blood. The origin of the receptors is a human donor in good health.

The chain joins TRBV5-1 to TRBJ2-1; D is unresolved. Germline V gene lookup returns CDR1 SGHRS and CDR2 YFSETQ. V lost 0 bases to trimming and J lost 10 bases, with 11 bases between them. This CDR3 is 13 amino acids long. The CDR3: CASSLAVGNEQFF. CDR3 sequence (DNA): TGCGCCAGCAGCTTGGCCGTAGGGAACGAGCAGTTCTTC. Full variable domain (missing parts from reference TRBV5-1 and TRBJ2-1): KAGVTQTPRYLIKTRGQQVTLSCSPISGHRSVSWYQQTPGQGLQFLFEYFSETQRNKGNFPGRFSGRQFSNSRSEMNVSTLELGDSALYLCASSLAVGNEQFFGPGTRLTVL.

V and J are TRBV29-1 and TRBJ2-1; D is undetermined. Trimming removed 2 bases from V and 9 bases from J, with 11 bases in between. Germline assignment: CDR1 SQVTM and CDR2 ANQGSEA. This CDR3 region has 12 residues. CDR3 amino acids: CSVEIGPREQFF. CDR3 DNA sequence: TGCAGCGTTGAAATCGGACCGCGTGAGCAGTTCTTC.

The rearrangement links TRBV19 to TRBJ2-3; D possibly corresponds to TRBD2 (6 bases). This CDR3 spans 15 amino acids. Germline V gene sequence: CDR1 LNHDA, CDR2 SQIVND (reference sequence). Trimming cost V 3 bases and J 7 bases, with 17 bases left between them. The CDR3 protein is CASSMFGGGLNTQYF. CDR3 sequence (DNA): TGTGCCAGTAGTATGTTCGGGGGAGGCTTAAATACGCAGTATTTT. Full variable domain (remainder filled in from reference TRBV19 and TRBJ2-3): DGGITQSPKYLFRKEGQNVTLSCEQNLNHDAMYWYRQDPGQGLRLIYYSQIVNDFQKGDIAEGYSVSREKKESFPLTVTSAQKNPTAFYLCASSMFGGGLNTQYFGPGTRLTVL.

This chain joins TRBV27 and TRBJ1-5, with D hard to call. V gave up 0 bases and J gave up 7 bases, with 13 bases separating them. Germline assignment: CDR1 MNHEY and CDR2 SMNVEV (reference sequence). There are 15 residues in the CDR3. Here the CDR3 reads CASSLSREGGQPQHF. CDR3 DNA sequence: TGTGCCAGCAGTTTATCGCGGGAGGGAGGGCAGCCCCAGCATTTT.

The chain combines TRBV27 with TRBJ2-1, with D possibly matching TRBD2 (6 bases). V shed 6 bases and J shed 7 bases, with 19 bases lying between them. The CDR3 spans 15 residues. The germline V gene encodes CDR1 MNHEY and CDR2 SMNVEV (reference sequence). CDR3 sequence: CASRTGTHSGNEQFF. The CDR3 region has the DNA TGTGCCAGCAGGACGGGGACTCACTCTGGGAATGAGCAGTTCTTC.

The V and J genes are TRBV27 and TRBJ2-1; possibly TRBD1 for D (6 bases). Per the germline V gene, CDR1 is MNHEY and CDR2 is SMNVEV (reference sequence). The CDR3 is 15 residues long. The ends were cut back, 8 bases at V and 6 bases at J, with 20 bases in the middle. The DNA for the CDR3 is TGTGCCAGCTGTCGTTACAGGGCTCGGGGCAATGAGCAGTTCTTC. This encodes CASCRYRARGNEQFF.

As concerns this clone: The junction differs from germline at one of its ends, possibly a read error. The chain uses TRBV9 and TRBJ1-4, with D unresolved. The CDR3 runs 8 residues. The germline gives CDR1 SGDLS, CDR2 YYNGEE. CDR3 DNA: TGTGCCAGCAGCGTCCCGAGATTT. It encodes CASSVPRF.

The rearrangement links TRBV2 to TRBJ1-5; possible D gene TRBD1, 6 bases. From germline, CDR1 is SNHLY and CDR2 FYNNEI. The CDR3 is 15 amino acids. V dropped 3 bases and J dropped 2 bases, with 11 bases sitting between them. The CDR3 DNA follows: TGTGCCAGCAGTGATGTCAGGGGAGGCAATCAGCCCCAGCATTTT. This encodes CASSDVRGGNQPQHF.

This clone was observed once. The chain uses TRBV27 and TRBJ1-2; D is unclear. Germline assignment: CDR1 MNHEY and CDR2 SMNVEV (reference sequence). CDR3 length equals 13 residues. V was cut by 3 bases and J by 2 bases, with 7 bases left in between. CDR3 loop: CASSFPGNYGYTF. Here the CDR3 DNA reads TGTGCCAGCAGTTTCCCCGGGAACTATGGCTACACCTTC.

This clone showed up just a few times. The chain uses TRBV2 and TRBJ1-1; D ambiguous. Trimming removed 7 bases at V and 5 bases at J, with 11 bases between. Germline V gene data show CDR1 as SNHLY and CDR2 as FYNNEI. The CDR3 covers 12 residues. The CDR3: CASISGRTEAFF. The CDR3 nucleotides are TGTGCCAGCATTTCTGGGAGGACTGAAGCTTTCTTT.

Only a few counts were recorded for this clone. CDR3 nucleotides: TGCGCCAGCAGCTCCAGCGCAGCGAGCTCCTACAATGAGCAGTTCTTC. Translation gives CASSSSAASSYNEQFF. This chain links TRBV5-1 with TRBJ2-1; D gene unclear. Germline loops: CDR1 SGHRS, CDR2 YFSETQ. The CDR3 loop spans 16 amino acids. Trimming removed 3 bases at V and 0 bases at J, with 13 bases between.

This chain joins TRBV10-1 and TRBJ2-5; D is possibly TRBD1 (6 bases). This CDR3 region has 15 residues. The V and J ends lost 4 bases and 4 bases respectively, with 16 bases between them. CDR1 and CDR2 from the germline V gene are WNHNN and SYGVQD (reference sequence). Written as DNA, the CDR3 is TGCGCCAGCAGTGCCCAGCGAGGGGGATCAGAGACCCAGTACTTC. Its protein is CASSAQRGGSETQYF.

This rearrangement joins TRBV21-1 to TRBJ1-5; the D call of TRBD1 is as the table states it, not checked on the DNA. TRBV21-1 is a pseudogene segment. The CDR3 loop spans 15 amino acids. The CDR3 DNA is TGTGCCAGCAGCGCCTCAGGGGCCGGAAATCAGCCCCAGCATTTT. Translation gives CASSASGAGNQPQHF.

This chain links TRBV12-5 with TRBJ1-2, with D maybe TRBD1 (5 bases). Per the germline V gene, CDR1 is LGHNT and CDR2 is FRNRAP. V was clipped by 3 bases and J by 4 bases, with 12 bases between them. CDR3 length: 14 residues. CDR3 in DNA: TGTGCTAGTGGTTTCCTCAGGGAGGGCTATGGCTACACCTTC. Protein product: CASGFLREGYGYTF.

The V and J genes are TRBV6-6 and TRBJ2-3; D is undetermined. The CDR3 has 14 residues. The V gene's germline CDR1 is MNHNY and CDR2 SVGAGI (reference sequence). V lost 5 bases and J 4 bases, leaving 13 bases between the germline ends. CDR3 residues: CASSPLRSADTQYF. CDR3 DNA: TGTGCCAGCAGTCCCCTCAGGTCGGCAGATACGCAGTATTTT.

V and J are TRBV29-1 and TRBJ2-3; TRBD2 matches at 13 bases. J was trimmed by 1 base and V by 7 bases; bases with no gene match: 5. From germline, CDR1 is SQVTM and CDR2 ANQGSEA. This CDR3 contains 15 residues. CDR3 sequence: CSALGLAGGTDTQYF. CDR3 DNA: TGCAGCGCCCTAGGACTAGCGGGAGGCACAGATACGCAGTATTTT.

V is TRBV7-2 and J is TRBJ1-6; TRBD1 agrees at 9 bases. Trimming cost V 5 bases and J 10 bases; bases outside gene matches: 9. CDR3 length equals 15 residues. The V gene's germline CDR1 is SGHTA and CDR2 FQGNSA. The CDR3 DNA sequence: TGTGCCAGCAGCGAAACACCGGGACAGGGCTCACCCCTCCACTTT. Its protein product is CASSETPGQGSPLHF.

This clone was seen a handful of times. The chain recombines TRBV13 with TRBJ2-7; D is possibly TRBD2 (5 bases). The V gene lost 1 base and the J gene lost 2 bases, with 12 bases spanning the gap. CDR1 PRHDT and CDR2 FYEKMQ come from the germline V gene (reference sequence). The CDR3 runs 15 residues. CDR3 in DNA: TGTGCCAGCAGCTTAGTTGGCGGGTCGGCCTACGAGCAGTACTTC. Encoded protein: CASSLVGGSAYEQYF.

The chain carries TRBV5-4 and TRBJ1-1, with D unresolved. Germline lookup yields CDR1 SGHNT and CDR2 YYREEE (reference sequence). V was cut by 0 bases and J by 6 bases, with 9 bases left in between. The CDR3 length is 13 residues. CDR3 sequence: CASSLGLYPEAFF. CDR3 DNA: TGTGCCAGCAGCTTGGGGCTTTACCCTGAAGCTTTCTTT.

This clone has only one observation. V usage is TRBV27 and J usage is TRBJ1-4, with 7 bases identical to TRBD1. Germline lookup yields CDR1 MNHEY and CDR2 SMNVEV (reference sequence). CDR3 size: 16 residues. J lost 5 bases, V lost 2 bases, and 8 bases had no gene match. The CDR3 loop is CASSLSWDRVNEKLFF. The CDR3 nucleotides are TGTGCCAGCAGTTTAAGTTGGGACAGAGTAAATGAAAAACTGTTTTTT.

The V gene is TRBV30, the J gene TRBJ2-1; 9 positions match TRBD1. From germline, CDR1 is GTSNPN and CDR2 SVGIG (reference sequence). The CDR3 extends over 17 amino acids. After removal of 0 bases from V and 0 bases from J, the junction contained 6 bases not matched to a gene. CDR3: CAWSVRDRDRSYNEQFF. The CDR3 DNA reads TGTGCCTGGAGTGTACGGGACAGGGACCGCTCCTACAATGAGCAGTTCTTC.

The J gene is TRBJ1-1, the V gene TRBV11-2; perhaps TRBD1 as D (5 bases). This CDR3 is built from 11 residues. Germline CDR1 SGHAT, CDR2 FQNNGV. CDR3 protein: CGTSMNTEAFF. CDR3 sequence (DNA): TGTGGGACAAGCATGAACACTGAAGCTTTCTTT.